Listed here are 30 T cell receptor beta chains from one sample, sequenced in a study of OX40 agonist ivuxolimab in advanced cancers. The method was the immunoSEQ multiplex PCR assay. TCRdb took this table from immuneACCESS and kept in-frame rearrangements with V and J called. Such tables lack part of the clones; where checked against another copy, unresolved V genes explain under half of the gap, and the rest is unexplained. This sample comprises tens of thousands of clones, about 90% of them detected only once. The ten largest clones take up approximately 2.1% of the sample. This sample comprised CD4+ or CD8+ T cells sorted from blood, obtained in a trial of the OX40 agonist ivuxolimab. The receptors were sampled from an adult with an advanced solid tumor such as melanoma, head and neck, liver or kidney cancer.

V is TRBV7-2 and J is TRBJ2-2, with D unresolved. V lost 7 bases to trimming and J lost 1 base, with 7 bases between them. CDR1 SGHTA and CDR2 FQGNSA come from the germline V gene. The CDR3 length is 13 residues. DNA of the CDR3: TGTGCCAGCACTCGGAGGAACACCGGGGAGCTGTTTTTT. Translation gives CASTRRNTGELFF.

The rearrangement joins TRBV4-1 to TRBJ2-5; D uncertain. V was shortened by 4 bases and J by 1 base, with 7 bases between the two germline ends. The CDR3 totals 13 residues. The germline CDR1 and CDR2 sequences are MGHRA and YSYEKL. The chain's CDR3 is CASSRVLQETQYF. The CDR3 DNA reads TGCGCCAGCAGCCGGGTCCTCCAAGAGACCCAGTACTTC.

The chain has TRBV7-9 and TRBJ2-5; D ambiguous. The CDR3 spans 13 residues. The germline CDR1 and CDR2 sequences are SEHNR and FQNEAQ (reference sequence). Trimming pared 5 bases from V and 0 bases from J, leaving 7 bases between. The CDR3 protein is CASSRWDQETQYF. Here the CDR3 DNA reads TGTGCCAGCAGCCGGTGGGACCAAGAGACCCAGTACTTC. Drawing the rest from reference TRBV7-9 and TRBJ2-5, the complete variable domain is DTGVSQNPRHKITKRGQNVTFRCDPISEHNRLYWYRQTLGQGPEFLTYFQNEAQLEKSRLLSDRFSAERPKGSFSTLEIQRTEQGDSAMYLCASSRWDQETQYFGPGTRLLVL.

This clone occurred once. The chain combines TRBV6-6 with TRBJ2-2; 9 positions agree with TRBD1. The CDR3 contains 16 residues. Per germline, CDR1 MNHNY and CDR2 SVGAGI (reference sequence). Trimming took 6 bases from V and 1 from J; bases not matched to a gene: 6. CDR3 DNA: TGTGCCAGCAGGGACGGGGGACAGGGGAACACCGGGGAGCTGTTTTTT. Protein product: CASRDGGQGNTGELFF.

The chain uses TRBV5-3 and TRBJ2-3, with D maybe TRBD1 (6 bases). Being an ORF, TRBV5-3 has a function that is uncertain. The V and J ends lost 6 bases and 1 base respectively, with 15 bases between them. The CDR3 sequence is 15 residues long. The CDR3 loop reads CARNPQGIRTDTQYF. Here the CDR3 DNA reads TGTGCCAGAAACCCACAGGGAATCCGCACAGATACGCAGTATTTT.

This clone was counted a single time. CDR3 DNA: TGTGCCAGCAGCTTGGTTCCCCTAGCGGGAGCGGAGACCCAGTACTTC. Amino acid sequence: CASSLVPLAGAETQYF. This sequence joins TRBV5-6 and TRBJ2-5, with 10 positions matching TRBD2. With V trimmed by 0 bases and J by 5 bases, 7 bases remained unmatched. CDR3 length equals 16 residues. Germline assignment: CDR1 SGHDT and CDR2 YYEEEE. The full variable domain, rest sourced from reference TRBV5-6 and TRBJ2-5, is DAGVTQSPTHLIKTRGQQVTLRCSPKSGHDTVSWYQQALGQGPQFIFQYYEEEERQRGNFPDRFSGHQFPNYSSELNVNALLLGDSALYLCASSLVPLAGAETQYFGPGTRLLVL.

V usage is TRBV11-2 and J usage is TRBJ2-3; D remains ambiguous. Trimming left V 3 bases short and J 0 bases short, with 4 bases between. The V gene's germline CDR1 is SGHAT and CDR2 FQNNGV. This CDR3 spans 13 amino acids. The CDR3 here is CASSFGSTDTQYF. CDR3 nucleotides: TGTGCCAGCAGCTTTGGTAGCACAGATACGCAGTATTTT.

The chain links TRBV10-3 to TRBJ2-3; 9 bases fit TRBD2. Germline values: CDR1 ENHRY, CDR2 SYGVKD. The CDR3 has 17 amino acids. V lost 6 bases, J lost 2 bases, and 12 bases stayed unmatched. The CDR3: CAIRRSSGAGDTDTQYF. CDR3 nucleotide sequence: TGTGCCATCAGGAGGTCTAGCGGGGCCGGAGACACAGATACGCAGTATTTT.

The V call is TRBV27, the J call TRBJ2-5; no reliable D call. V was shortened by 5 bases and J by 3 bases, with 7 bases between the two germline ends. The germline CDR1 and CDR2 sequences are MNHEY and SMNVEV (reference sequence). The CDR3 runs 12 residues. The CDR3 loop reads CASSPGEETQYF. In DNA form, the CDR3 reads TGTGCCAGCAGTCCCGGTGAAGAGACCCAGTACTTC.

The chain is built from TRBV9 and TRBJ1-5; no definite D call. Trimming cost V 0 bases and J 3 bases, with 10 bases left between them. Per the germline V gene, CDR1 is SGDLS and CDR2 is YYNGEE. This CDR3 region has 15 residues. The CDR3 spells CASSVGAADNQPQHF. DNA of the CDR3: TGTGCCAGCAGCGTAGGGGCGGCGGACAATCAGCCCCAGCATTTT.

This clone was detected only a few times. V gene TRBV5-1 combines with J gene TRBJ2-7; 7 bases fit TRBD2. V gave up 6 bases and J gave up 3 bases; unmatched junction bases: 3. The CDR3 is made up of 12 amino acids. The germline V gene encodes CDR1 SGHRS and CDR2 YFSETQ. Here the CDR3 reads CASMGGGYEQYF. In DNA form, the CDR3 reads TGCGCCAGCATGGGCGGGGGCTACGAGCAGTACTTC. Using reference TRBV5-1 and TRBJ2-7 for the parts outside the CDR3, the full variable domain is KAGVTQTPRYLIKTRGQQVTLSCSPISGHRSVSWYQQTPGQGLQFLFEYFSETQRNKGNFPGRFSGRQFSNSRSEMNVSTLELGDSALYLCASMGGGYEQYFGPGTRLTVT.

V is TRBV6-1 and J is TRBJ2-5, with TRBD2 matching 9 bases. This CDR3 has 16 amino acids. The V segment lost 0 bases and the J segment 5 bases; nucleotides outside the gene matches: 7. Germline V CDR1 and CDR2: MNHNS, SASEGT. CDR3 residues: CASSEAVAGAWETQYF. Here the CDR3 DNA reads TGTGCCAGCAGTGAAGCAGTAGCGGGGGCGTGGGAGACCCAGTACTTC.

The chain carries TRBV4-3 and TRBJ2-3; 7 bases match TRBD2. With 3 bases clipped from V and 5 bases from J, the junction kept 5 bases outside the gene matches. CDR3 length: 14 residues. Germline CDR1 is LGHNA and CDR2 is YSLEER. This chain's CDR3 is CASSQSGEQDTQYF. The CDR3 nucleotides read TGCGCCAGCAGCCAGAGCGGGGAGCAAGATACGCAGTATTTT.

This sequence joins TRBV2 and TRBJ2-2; the D is unclear. Germline loops: CDR1 SNHLY, CDR2 FYNNEI. Between the trimmed V and J ends, which lost 4 bases and 0 bases, there was a span of 12 bases. The CDR3 runs 16 residues. The CDR3 nucleotides are TGTGCCAGCAGTGTCCTAATTGGGACGAACACCGGGGAGCTGTTTTTT. As protein: CASSVLIGTNTGELFF.

The rearrangement joins TRBV5-4 to TRBJ1-2; the D gene is possibly TRBD1 (6 bases). Germline CDR1 is SGHNT and CDR2 is YYREEE (reference sequence). The CDR3 is made up of 14 amino acids. The germline V and J ends were trimmed by 4 bases and 7 bases, with 17 bases remaining between them. This CDR3 reads CASSPGGGLSGYTF. CDR3 bases: TGTGCCAGCAGCCCAGGAGGGGGTTTATCTGGCTACACCTTC.

V is TRBV5-1 and J is TRBJ2-7; possibly TRBD1 or TRBD2 for D (5 bases each). Germline V CDR1 and CDR2: SGHRS, YFSETQ. The V end was cut by 4 bases, the J end by 4 bases, with 21 bases between. The CDR3 length is 16 residues. CDR3 loop: CASSPPVRGASYEQYF. CDR3 coding DNA: TGCGCCAGCAGCCCCCCGGTGAGGGGCGCCTCTTACGAGCAGTACTTC.

The chain uses TRBV2 and TRBJ1-3; D unresolved. V shed 0 bases and J shed 0 bases, with 6 bases lying between them. This CDR3 comprises 15 residues. The germline V gene encodes CDR1 SNHLY and CDR2 FYNNEI. The CDR3 sequence is CASSEASGSGNTIYF. The CDR3 region has the DNA TGTGCCAGCAGTGAAGCGTCAGGCTCTGGAAACACCATATATTTT.

The rearrangement links TRBV5-3 to TRBJ1-1; the D is unclear. TRBV5-3 falls under the ORF class, with uncertain function. Trimming took 1 base from V and 4 from J, leaving 8 bases between them. The CDR3 is 13 amino acids. The CDR3 region is CARSLITRTEAFF. The CDR3 DNA reads TGTGCCAGAAGCTTGATTACGCGCACTGAAGCTTTCTTT.

The chain is built from TRBV5-5 and TRBJ2-5, with TRBD2 matching 14 bases. The CDR3 runs 15 residues. Germline CDR1 SGHKS, CDR2 YYEKEE (reference sequence). J gave up 5 bases and V 4 bases, and 4 bases lay outside the gene matches. This CDR3 reads CASSPGLAGVETQYF. DNA for the CDR3: TGTGCCAGCAGCCCGGGACTAGCGGGAGTTGAGACCCAGTACTTC. The full variable domain, with the rest looked up from reference TRBV5-5 and TRBJ2-5, is DAGVTQSPTHLIKTRGQQVTLRCSPISGHKSVSWYQQVLGQGPQFIFQYYEKEERGRGNFPDRFSARQFPNYSSELNVNALLLGDSALYLCASSPGLAGVETQYFGPGTRLLVL.

The chain recombines TRBV5-1 with TRBJ2-7; the match to TRBD2 covers 9 bases. V trimming: 0 bases; J trimming: 3 bases; junction bases outside the gene matches: 4. The CDR3 totals 15 residues. The germline V gene encodes CDR1 SGHRS and CDR2 YFSETQ. CDR3 bases: TGCGCCAGCAGCTTGGGTGGTAGCGGGAGCTACGAGCAGTACTTC. This encodes CASSLGGSGSYEQYF. Full variable domain (remainder filled in from reference TRBV5-1 and TRBJ2-7): KAGVTQTPRYLIKTRGQQVTLSCSPISGHRSVSWYQQTPGQGLQFLFEYFSETQRNKGNFPGRFSGRQFSNSRSEMNVSTLELGDSALYLCASSLGGSGSYEQYFGPGTRLTVT.

This chain uses TRBV18 with TRBJ1-5; a weak D match, TRBD1 (6 bases). V was shortened by 5 bases and J by 5 bases, with 13 bases between the two germline ends. The CDR3 consists of 14 residues. Germline V gene lookup returns CDR1 KGHSH and CDR2 LQKENI. CDR3 nucleotides: TGTGCCAGCTCATTCGGGGGGGGCGATCAGCCCCAGCATTTT. Protein: CASSFGGGDQPQHF.

V is TRBV28 and J is TRBJ1-2; 7 bases fit TRBD1. CDR1 is MDHEN, CDR2 SYDVKM, per germline. With 11 bases clipped from V and 0 bases from J, the junction kept 6 bases outside the gene matches. The length of the CDR3 is 13 residues. CDR3 loop: CAGGDSSNYGYTF. The CDR3 DNA reads TGTGCCGGGGGGGACAGTTCTAACTATGGCTACACCTTC.

The gene calls are TRBV7-2 and TRBJ1-1; D is ambiguous. The germline V gene has CDR1 SGHTA and CDR2 FQGNSA. The CDR3 consists of 11 residues. The V gene lost 2 bases and the J gene lost 7 bases, with 5 bases spanning the gap. The DNA for the CDR3 is TGTGCCAGCAGCTTATGGGGTGAAGCTTTCTTT. This sequence encodes CASSLWGEAFF. Looking up the rest from reference TRBV7-2 and TRBJ1-1 gives the full variable domain: GAGVSQSPSNKVTEKGKDVELRCDPISGHTALYWYRQSLGQGLEFLIYFQGNSAPDKSGLPSDRFSAERTGGSVSTLTIQRTQQEDSAVYLCASSLWGEAFFGQGTRLTVV.

The gene calls are TRBV5-4 and TRBJ2-7, with 11 bases that match TRBD2. After removal of 3 bases from V and 0 bases from J, the junction contained 5 bases not matched to a gene. Germline values: CDR1 SGHNT, CDR2 YYREEE (reference sequence). The CDR3 spans 16 residues. The chain's CDR3 is CASSSPGTSGSYEQYF. In DNA, the CDR3 is TGTGCCAGCAGCTCCCCCGGGACTAGCGGCTCCTACGAGCAGTACTTC.

The chain carries TRBV5-1 and TRBJ1-3; 8 positions agree with TRBD1. The CDR3 covers 16 residues. Germline CDR1 reads SGHRS; CDR2 reads YFSETQ. The trim removed 4 bases at V and 0 bases at J, leaving 6 bases unmatched. This CDR3 is CASSLGTGRSGNTIYF. The CDR3 DNA sequence: TGCGCCAGCAGCCTCGGGACAGGACGCTCTGGAAACACCATATATTTT.

This chain links TRBV6-1 with TRBJ2-7; 8 bases match TRBD1. The CDR3 has 14 amino acids. The germline V gene has CDR1 MNHNS and CDR2 SASEGT. Losses at the gene ends were 10 bases for V and 3 bases for J; bases not matched to a gene: 11. The CDR3 nucleotides are TGTGCCACCAAGCCCGGACAGGGCGTCTACGAGCAGTACTTC. Protein: CATKPGQGVYEQYF.

V and J are TRBV5-1 and TRBJ1-2; D might be TRBD1 (5 bases). The CDR3 sequence is 13 residues long. Per germline, CDR1 SGHRS and CDR2 YFSETQ. V was pared by 0 bases and J by 6 bases, with 9 bases between. The CDR3 sequence: CASSLALGDGYTF. CDR3 in DNA: TGCGCCAGCAGCTTGGCTTTAGGGGATGGCTACACCTTC.

The V call is TRBV7-3, the J call TRBJ2-1; 12 nucleotides align to TRBD2. The CDR3 runs 15 residues. Looked up from germline, CDR1 is SGHTA and CDR2 is FQGTGA. V trimming: 10 bases; J trimming: 3 bases; junction bases outside the gene matches: 7. This CDR3 is CANRRLAGDYNEQFF. CDR3 nucleotide sequence: TGTGCCAACCGCAGACTAGCGGGAGACTACAATGAGCAGTTCTTC.

The chain employs TRBV5-6 and TRBJ2-3; D is ambiguous. Trimming took 1 base from V and 6 from J, leaving 18 bases between them. Germline-derived CDR1 and CDR2 are SGHDT and YYEEEE. CDR3 length: 16 amino acids. The CDR3 DNA follows: TGTGCCAGCAGCTTGAGAGTTTCCCCGTATAGTGATACGCAGTATTTT. Translating gives CASSLRVSPYSDTQYF.

The rearrangement uses TRBV2 and TRBJ1-5; possible D gene TRBD1, 6 bases. V gave up 4 bases and J gave up 5 bases, with 15 bases separating them. The length of the CDR3 is 15 residues. Germline CDR1 SNHLY, CDR2 FYNNEI. The CDR3 nucleotides read TGTGCCAGCAGTGGGAGGACAGCACAGGATCAGCCCCAGCATTTT. Its protein product is CASSGRTAQDQPQHF.